A selection of T cell receptor beta chains follows, all from one sample in a study of cytomegalovirus exposure and HLA in healthy donors. Assay: immunoSEQ multiplex PCR; the TCRdb copy retains only in-frame clones and omits some. The sample has around 130,000 clones, around 85% seen once. The sample comprised PBMCs. These receptors all stem from a boy between 10 and 17 years old in good health and CMV-seronegative. CDR3s leave out the opening cysteine and the closing phenylalanine or tryptophan.

v_gene: TRBV11-3
j_gene: TRBJ2-5
CDR3aa: ASSASGMETQY

v_gene: TRBV7-7
j_gene: TRBJ2-2
CDR3aa: ASSSLANTGELF

v_gene: TRBV7-9
j_gene: TRBJ2-1
CDR3aa: ASSLLAVSSYNEQF

v_gene: TRBV5-1
j_gene: TRBJ2-5
CDR3aa: ASSLVRETQY

v_gene: TRBV11-2
j_gene: TRBJ2-5
CDR3aa: ASSPRTSGLQETQY

v_gene: TRBV5-1
j_gene: TRBJ2-7
CDR3aa: ASSLVSQTGGFYEQY

v_gene: TRBV29-1
j_gene: TRBJ2-4
CDR3aa: SGGQGENIQY

v_gene: TRBV6-5
j_gene: TRBJ2-1
CDR3aa: ASSSPGLPGNEQF

v_gene: TRBV2
j_gene: TRBJ2-2
CDR3aa: ASRNTRGGTNTGELF

v_gene: TRBV9
j_gene: TRBJ2-7
CDR3aa: APIGALPSYEQY

v_gene: TRBV2
j_gene: TRBJ2-5
CDR3aa: ASVKELQETQY

v_gene: TRBV5-1
j_gene: TRBJ1-4
CDR3aa: ASRSGTGREKLF

v_gene: TRBV25-1
j_gene: TRBJ2-1
CDR3aa: ASNRDRYNEQF

v_gene: TRBV12-5
j_gene: TRBJ2-1
CDR3aa: ASGSPGDEQF

v_gene: TRBV6-1
j_gene: TRBJ1-5
CDR3aa: ASSAQQPQH

v_gene: TRBV6-5
j_gene: TRBJ1-2
CDR3aa: ASRRQGQGGYT

v_gene: TRBV7-2
j_gene: TRBJ2-1
CDR3aa: ASSQGQGVNEQF

v_gene: TRBV13
j_gene: TRBJ2-7
CDR3aa: ASSSRLAGGIERY

v_gene: TRBV27
j_gene: TRBJ2-2
CDR3aa: ASSFGGELF

v_gene: TRBV30
j_gene: TRBJ2-1
CDR3aa: AWSIGTRTYNEQF